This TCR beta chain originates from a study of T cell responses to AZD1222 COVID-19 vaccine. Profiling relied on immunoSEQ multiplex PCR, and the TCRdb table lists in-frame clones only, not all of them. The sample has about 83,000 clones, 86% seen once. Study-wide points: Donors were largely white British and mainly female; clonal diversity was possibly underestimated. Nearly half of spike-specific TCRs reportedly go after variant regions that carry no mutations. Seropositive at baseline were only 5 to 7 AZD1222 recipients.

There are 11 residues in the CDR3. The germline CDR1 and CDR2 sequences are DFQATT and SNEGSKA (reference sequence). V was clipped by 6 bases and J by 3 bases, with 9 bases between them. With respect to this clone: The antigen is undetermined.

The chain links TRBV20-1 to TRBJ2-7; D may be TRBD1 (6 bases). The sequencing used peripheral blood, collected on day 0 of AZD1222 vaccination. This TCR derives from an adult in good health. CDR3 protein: CSANRVYEQYF. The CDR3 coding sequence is TGCAGTGCGAACAGGGTCTACGAGCAGTACTTC.